This T cell receptor (beta chain) is from a study of T cell repertoires in cytomegalovirus infection. Study-wide findings and caveats: HLA-C-restricted CMV-specific TCR beta clonotypes prevailed in the ex vivo response.

TCRdb recomputed calls from the reads with MiXCR, one row per CDR3 protein. The table shows around 330,000 distinct CDR3 sequences, with 17% occurring only once. This clonotype was counted between two and nine times. Its antigen is not known. The receptor's source is a human donor in good health (CMV status not recorded). Some clones in this sample may be carry-over from other donors' samples. Sequenced sample: PBMCs.

The CDR3 region is CASSQDSGQGYQPQHF. CDR3 bases: TGCGCCAGCAGCCAAGATTCGGGACAGGGATATCAGCCCCAGCATTTT. This chain joins TRBV4-1 and TRBJ1-5, with 9 bases identical to TRBD1. V gave up 0 bases and J gave up 5 bases; unmatched junction bases: 5. The CDR3 is made up of 16 amino acids. Germline CDR1 and CDR2: MGHRA and YSYEKL.